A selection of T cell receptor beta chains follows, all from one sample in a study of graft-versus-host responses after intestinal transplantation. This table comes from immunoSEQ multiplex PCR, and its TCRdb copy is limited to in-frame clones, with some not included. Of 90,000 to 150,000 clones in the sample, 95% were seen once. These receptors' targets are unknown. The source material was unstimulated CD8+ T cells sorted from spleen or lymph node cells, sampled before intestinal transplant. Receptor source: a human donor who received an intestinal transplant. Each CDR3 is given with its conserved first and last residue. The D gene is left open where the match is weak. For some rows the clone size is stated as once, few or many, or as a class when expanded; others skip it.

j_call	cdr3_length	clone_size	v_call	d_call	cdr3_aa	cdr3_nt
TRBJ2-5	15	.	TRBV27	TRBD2	CASSLSGSGGETQYF	TGTGCCAGCAGCCTTAGCGGGAGTGGGGGAGAGACCCAGTACTTC
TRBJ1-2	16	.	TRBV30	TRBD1	CAADRVVIGGSYGYTF	TGTGCCGCTGACAGGGTCGTTATTGGTGGTAGCTATGGCTACACCTTC
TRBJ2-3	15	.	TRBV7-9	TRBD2	CASSGLAPSTDTQYF	TGTGCCAGCAGCGGACTAGCGCCCAGCACAGATACGCAGTATTTT
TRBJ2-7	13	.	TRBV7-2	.	CASSPRPQTEQYF	TGTGCCAGCAGCCCACGGCCGCAAACCGAGCAGTACTTC
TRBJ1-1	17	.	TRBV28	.	CASVTWRGRSMNTEAFF	TGTGCCAGCGTAACCTGGCGGGGCAGAAGCATGAACACTGAAGCTTTCTTT
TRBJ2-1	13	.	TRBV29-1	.	CSVLGGENNEQFF	TGCAGCGTTCTCGGAGGGGAAAACAATGAGCAGTTCTTC
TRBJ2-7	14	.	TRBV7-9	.	CASSPPAGRYEQYF	TGTGCCAGCAGCCCCCCCGCAGGGCGGTACGAGCAGTACTTC
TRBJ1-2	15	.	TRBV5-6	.	CASSISTPRPYGYTF	TGTGCCAGCAGCATTAGTACTCCTAGGCCCTATGGCTACACCTTC
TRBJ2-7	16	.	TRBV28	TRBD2	CVSSQGTSGTPYEQYF	TGTGTCAGCAGTCAGGGGACTAGCGGGACCCCCTACGAGCAGTACTTC
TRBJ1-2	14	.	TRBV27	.	CASSLSAGYYGYTF	TGTGCCAGCAGTTTATCGGCAGGTTACTATGGCTACACCTTC
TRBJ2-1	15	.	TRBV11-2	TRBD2	CASSLLAGAYNEQFF	TGTGCCAGCAGCTTACTAGCGGGAGCATATAATGAGCAGTTCTTC
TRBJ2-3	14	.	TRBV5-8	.	CASSLRGREDTQYF	TGTGCCAGCAGCTTAAGGGGCAGAGAAGATACGCAGTATTTT
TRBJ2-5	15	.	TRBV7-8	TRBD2	CASSSRTSSQETQYF	TGTGCCAGCAGCTCAAGGACTAGCTCCCAAGAGACCCAGTACTTC
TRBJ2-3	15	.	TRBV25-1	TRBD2	CASSETGGPTDTQYF	TGTGCCAGCAGTGAAACGGGAGGGCCCACAGATACGCAGTATTTT
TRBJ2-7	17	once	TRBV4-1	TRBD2	CASSPIPGTSDPYEQYF	TGCGCCAGCAGCCCCATACCCGGGACTAGCGACCCCTACGAGCAGTACTTC
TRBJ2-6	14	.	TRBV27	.	CASRIDSGANVLTF	TGTGCCAGCAGGATCGACTCTGGGGCCAACGTCCTGACTTTC
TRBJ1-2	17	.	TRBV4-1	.	CASSQVSSRITNYGYTF	TGCGCCAGCAGCCAAGTCTCTTCCAGGATAACTAACTATGGCTACACCTTC
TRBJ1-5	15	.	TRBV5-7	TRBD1	CASNTYRGSNQPQHF	TGTGCCAGCAATACTTACAGGGGTAGCAATCAGCCCCAGCATTTT
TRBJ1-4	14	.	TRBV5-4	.	CASSLGQGSPKLFF	TGTGCCAGCAGCTTGGGGCAGGGGAGCCCAAAACTGTTTTTT
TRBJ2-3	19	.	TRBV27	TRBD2	CASSSWTSGDYESTDTQYF	TGTGCCAGCAGTTCCTGGACTAGCGGGGATTATGAAAGCACAGATACGCAGTATTTT
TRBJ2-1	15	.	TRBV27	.	CASSPILGTYNEQFF	TGTGCCAGCAGCCCCATTTTAGGCACCTACAATGAGCAGTTCTTC
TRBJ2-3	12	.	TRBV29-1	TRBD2	CSVVSGGDTQYF	TGCAGCGTTGTCAGCGGGGGAGATACGCAGTATTTT
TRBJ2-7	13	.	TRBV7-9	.	CASSGPPTYEQYF	TGTGCCAGCAGCGGACCCCCAACCTACGAGCAGTACTTC
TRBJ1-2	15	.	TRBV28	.	CASLTGKGGFYGYTF	TGTGCCAGCTTAACAGGAAAGGGGGGGTTCTATGGCTACACCTTC